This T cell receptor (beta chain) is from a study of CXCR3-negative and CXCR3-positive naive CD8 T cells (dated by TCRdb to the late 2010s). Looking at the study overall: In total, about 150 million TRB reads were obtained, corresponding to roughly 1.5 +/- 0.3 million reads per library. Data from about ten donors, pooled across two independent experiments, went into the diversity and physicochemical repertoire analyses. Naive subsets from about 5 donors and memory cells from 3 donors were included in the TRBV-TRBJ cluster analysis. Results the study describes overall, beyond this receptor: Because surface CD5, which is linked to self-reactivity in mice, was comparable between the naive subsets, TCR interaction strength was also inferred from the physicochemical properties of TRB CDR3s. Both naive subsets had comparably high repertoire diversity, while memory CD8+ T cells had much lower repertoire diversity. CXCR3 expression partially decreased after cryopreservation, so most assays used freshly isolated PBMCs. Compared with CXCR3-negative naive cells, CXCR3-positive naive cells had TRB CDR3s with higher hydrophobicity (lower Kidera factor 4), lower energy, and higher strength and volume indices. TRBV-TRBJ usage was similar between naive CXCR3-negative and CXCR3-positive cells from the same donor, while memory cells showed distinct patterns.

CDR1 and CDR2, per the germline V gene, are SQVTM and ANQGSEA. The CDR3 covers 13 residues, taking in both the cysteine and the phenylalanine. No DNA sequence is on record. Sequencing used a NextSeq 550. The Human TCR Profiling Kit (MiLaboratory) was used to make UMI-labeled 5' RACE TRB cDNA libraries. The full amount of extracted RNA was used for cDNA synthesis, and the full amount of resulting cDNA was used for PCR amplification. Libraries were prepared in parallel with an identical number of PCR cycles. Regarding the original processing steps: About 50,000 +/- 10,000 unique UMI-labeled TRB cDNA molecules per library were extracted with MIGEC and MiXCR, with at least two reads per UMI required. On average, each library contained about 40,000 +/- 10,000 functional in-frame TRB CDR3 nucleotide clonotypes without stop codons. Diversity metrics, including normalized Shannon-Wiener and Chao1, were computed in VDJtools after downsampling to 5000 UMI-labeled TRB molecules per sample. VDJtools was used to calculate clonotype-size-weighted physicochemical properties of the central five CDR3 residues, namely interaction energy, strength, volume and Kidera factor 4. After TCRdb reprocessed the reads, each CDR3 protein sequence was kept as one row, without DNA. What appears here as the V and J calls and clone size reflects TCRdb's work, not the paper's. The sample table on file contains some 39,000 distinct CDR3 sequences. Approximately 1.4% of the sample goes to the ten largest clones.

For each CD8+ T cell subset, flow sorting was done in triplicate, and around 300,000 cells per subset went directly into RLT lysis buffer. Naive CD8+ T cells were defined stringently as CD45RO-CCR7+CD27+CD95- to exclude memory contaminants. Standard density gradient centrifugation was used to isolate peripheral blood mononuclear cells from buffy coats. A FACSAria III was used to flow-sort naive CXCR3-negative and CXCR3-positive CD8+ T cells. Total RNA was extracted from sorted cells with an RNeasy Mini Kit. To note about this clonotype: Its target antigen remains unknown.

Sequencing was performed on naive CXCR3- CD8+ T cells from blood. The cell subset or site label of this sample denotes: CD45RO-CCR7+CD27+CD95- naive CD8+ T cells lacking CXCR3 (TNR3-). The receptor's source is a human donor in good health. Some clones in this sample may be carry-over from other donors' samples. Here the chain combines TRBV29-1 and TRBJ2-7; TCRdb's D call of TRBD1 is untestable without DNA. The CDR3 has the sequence CSRSGTSAYEQYF.